The 14 T cell receptor beta chains in this list originate from one sample, sequenced in a study of CD8 T cells in ankylosing spondylitis. TCRdb used MiXCR to reprocess the 5' RACE reads, holding one entry per CDR3 protein. The sample shows under 300,000 distinct CDR3 sequences, 18% of them seen only once. What was sequenced was blood, either unsorted or a sorted T cell fraction (not recorded which). The receptor set was obtained from a male donor with ankylosing spondylitis or in good health (not recorded which).

This clonotype was detected only a few times. This chain links TRBV5-1 with TRBJ2-7; D may correspond to TRBD1 or TRBD2 (5 bases each). CDR3 length equals 15 residues. Looked up from germline, CDR1 is SGHRS and CDR2 is YFSETQ. V dropped 4 bases and J dropped 2 bases, with 16 bases sitting between them. The CDR3 reads CASSAEGWDPYEQYF. CDR3 sequence (DNA): TGCGCCAGCAGCGCCGAAGGATGGGACCCCTACGAGCAGTACTTC.

There are many counts of this clonotype. This chain uses TRBV27 with TRBJ2-2; unclear D gene. V was trimmed by 3 bases and J by 2 bases, leaving 7 bases between them. Germline-derived CDR1 and CDR2 are MNHEY and SMNVEV (reference sequence). This CDR3 contains 14 residues. This CDR3 is CASSLSSNTGELFF. The CDR3 nucleotides read TGTGCCAGCAGTTTGAGTAGCAACACCGGGGAGCTGTTTTTT.

This chain uses TRBV4-2 with TRBJ1-1, with D hard to call. CDR1 LGHNA and CDR2 YNFKEQ come from the germline V gene. Trimming left V 3 bases short and J 2 bases short, with 13 bases between. The CDR3 runs to 15 residues. CDR3 region: CASSQAGSGNTEAFF. In nucleotides, the CDR3 is TGTGCCAGCAGCCAGGCCGGGTCGGGAAACACTGAAGCTTTCTTT.

The chain couples TRBV15 to TRBJ2-2; D gene unclear. CDR1 is LNHNV and CDR2 is YYDKDF in the germline V gene (reference sequence). The CDR3 covers 14 residues. V lost 5 bases, J lost 0 bases, and 7 bases lay in between. CDR3 sequence: CATSGDSNTGELFF. CDR3 bases: TGTGCCACCAGCGGCGATTCGAACACCGGGGAGCTGTTTTTT.

Only a few counts were recorded for this clonotype. The chain has TRBV29-1 and TRBJ1-2, with no clear D. In germline, CDR1 is SQVTM, CDR2 ANQGSEA. This CDR3 contains 12 residues. V gave up 4 bases and J gave up 7 bases, with 13 bases separating them. CDR3 bases: TGCAGCGTTGTCGAGGAGATTAGTGGCTACACCTTC. Amino acids: CSVVEEISGYTF. Variable domain in full (rest from reference TRBV29-1 and TRBJ1-2): SAVISQKPSRDICQRGTSLTIQCQVDSQVTMMFWYRQQPGQSLTLIATANQGSEATYESGFVIDKFPISRPNLTFSTLTVSNMSPEDSSIYLCSVVEEISGYTFGSGTRLTVV.

This rearrangement joins TRBV12-3 or TRBV12-4 to TRBJ2-5; D call uncertain. This CDR3 is 14 amino acids long. The V gene lost 6 bases and the J gene lost 2 bases, with 13 bases spanning the gap. CDR3 bases: TGTGCCAGCAGCCCAACGTGGTCTCAAGAGACCCAGTACTTC. This gives the protein CASSPTWSQETQYF.

At least ten counts were recorded for this clonotype. DNA for the CDR3: TGCGCCAGCAGTGAGTTTAATGAGCAGTTCTTC. Its translation: CASSEFNEQFF. The V and J genes are TRBV10-2 and TRBJ2-1; D remains unclear. The CDR3 is made up of 11 amino acids. Germline loops: CDR1 WSHSY, CDR2 SAAADI. The V gene lost 1 base and the J gene lost 7 bases, with 2 bases spanning the gap.

This clonotype has at least ten counts. The rearrangement joins TRBV6-5 to TRBJ1-1; D call uncertain. The CDR3 runs 14 residues. Trimming took 0 bases from V and 7 from J, leaving 12 bases between them. The germline gives CDR1 MNHEY, CDR2 SVGAGI. Written as DNA, the CDR3 is TGTGCCAGCAGTTACTCGACGGGTTTAGGTGAAGCTTTCTTT. Its translation is CASSYSTGLGEAFF.

J is TRBJ1-5 and V is TRBV6-1; TRBD1 agrees at 7 bases. Looked up from germline, CDR1 is MNHNS and CDR2 is SASEGT. The V segment lost 4 bases and the J segment 1 base; nucleotides outside the gene matches: 4. The CDR3 loop spans 15 amino acids. The CDR3 is CASSAGQRSNQPQHF. CDR3 coding DNA: TGTGCCAGCAGTGCGGGACAGAGGAGCAATCAGCCCCAGCATTTT.

This chain joins TRBV7-9 and TRBJ1-1; weak D call: TRBD1 (5 bases). The CDR3 runs to 14 residues. CDR1 and CDR2 (germline): SEHNR, FQNEAQ (reference sequence). V was pared by 5 bases and J by 5 bases, with 15 bases between. The CDR3 sequence: CASSHHNPGTEAFF. CDR3 nucleotide sequence: TGTGCCAGCAGCCATCATAACCCAGGGACTGAAGCTTTCTTT.

The rearrangement links TRBV7-6 to TRBJ2-2; 11 bases line up with TRBD2. Trimming removed 5 bases from V and 5 bases from J; junction bases left unmatched: 10. CDR3 length: 17 amino acids. Germline lookup yields CDR1 SGHVS and CDR2 FNYEAQ. CDR3 sequence (DNA): TGTGCCAGCAGCGTAGGAACACTAGCGGGAGTAACCGGGGAGCTGTTTTTT. Protein: CASSVGTLAGVTGELFF.

This clonotype turned up a few times. This chain links TRBV12-3 or TRBV12-4 with TRBJ2-5, with D unresolved. With 1 base removed from V and 4 bases from J, the gap between germline ends came to 10 bases. The CDR3 totals 14 residues. CDR3 loop: CASSLESNPETQYF. As DNA, the CDR3 is TGTGCCAGCAGTTTAGAGTCAAACCCAGAGACCCAGTACTTC.

This clonotype was detected ten times or more. The gene calls are TRBV19 and TRBJ2-7; D gene unclear. V gave up 5 bases and J gave up 6 bases, with 17 bases separating them. CDR3 length equals 14 residues. Germline V gives CDR1 LNHDA, CDR2 SQIVND (reference sequence). DNA of the CDR3: TGTGCCAGTAGTTCGACTCCCGCCCTACGCGAGCAGTACTTC. Protein: CASSSTPALREQYF.

Only a few counts were recorded for this clonotype. The gene calls are TRBV20-1 and TRBJ2-6; 11 bases match TRBD2. CDR3 length equals 20 residues. Germline V gene data show CDR1 as DFQATT and CDR2 as SNEGSKA (reference sequence). The V gene end was trimmed by 4 bases and the J gene end by 1 base; junction bases not matched to a gene: 15. Here the CDR3 reads CSAKNQLLAGGSSGANVLTF. CDR3 coding DNA: TGCAGTGCTAAAAACCAACTTCTAGCGGGAGGATCTTCTGGGGCCAACGTCCTGACTTTC.